This T cell receptor (beta chain) derives from a study of CD8 T cells in Susac syndrome. This CDR3 has 14 amino acids. The ends were cut back, 9 bases at V and 7 bases at J, with 21 bases in the middle. CDR1 and CDR2 from the germline V gene are MNHEY and SVGEGT. Reverse transcription used about 0.45 to 1 ug RNA and random hexamers. From the immunoSEQ multiplex PCR reads, TCRdb called clonotypes with MiXCR, one entry per CDR3 protein. The sample shows about 190,000 distinct CDR3 sequences, about 94% of them seen only once. Sequenced input: CD4+ T cells from PBMCs. The chain recombines TRBV6-2 or TRBV6-3 with TRBJ1-2; weak D call: TRBD1 (5 bases). The clonotype originates from a human donor with Susac syndrome. The CDR3 region is CASLKGILAAGYTF. The CDR3 DNA reads TGTGCCAGTCTGAAGGGGATCTTGGCTGCTGGCTACACCTTC.